The entry that follows covers one TCR beta chain sequence. Documented time point: cycle 4 day 1 (C4D1), after five to seven weeks of nivolumab. Each patient experienced a relapse that followed autologous stem cell transplantation, and brentuximab vedotin exposure varied. Using immunoSEQ multiplex PCR, the repertoire was profiled, and TCRdb retains in-frame clones only, with some absent. The sample has about 94,000 clones, roughly 91% seen once. The data originate from a study of PD-1 blockade in classical Hodgkin lymphoma. The CDR3 extends over 16 amino acids. V was pared by 3 bases and J by 2 bases, with 6 bases of the junction left unmatched. CDR1 and CDR2 (germline): MNHEY, SMNVEV (reference sequence).

The rearrangement joins TRBV27 to TRBJ2-7; TRBD2 matches 11 bases. The TCR sequence derives from a human donor with classical Hodgkin lymphoma. The sample here was peripheral blood mononuclear cells (PBMCs), taken before the fourth cycle of nivolumab. DNA for the CDR3: TGTGCCAGCAGTTTCCGTGGGACTAGCGGCCCCTACGAGCAGTACTTC. It is translated as CASSFRGTSGPYEQYF.